Following are 14 T cell receptor beta chains from one sample sequenced in a study of Ad26.COV2.S vaccination and SARS-CoV-2 variants. Treatment reported: some 20 received Ad26.COV2.S at low or high dose, single or two shots; about 5 received placebo; per-sample allocation not given. All samples were drawn on day 63, counting from the first vaccine or placebo injection. Sequencing used immunoSEQ multiplex PCR; TCRdb keeps in-frame clones, though not all of them. The table has 350,000 to 450,000 clones, around 89% seen once. The material sequenced was peripheral blood, taken in a trial of Ad26.COV2.S vaccine versus placebo. The receptors come from a person aged 18-65 years who received the Ad26.COV2.S COVID-19 vaccine or a placebo.

This sequence joins TRBV29-1 and TRBJ2-1; D could derive from TRBD1 or TRBD2 (6 bases each). The CDR3 consists of 12 residues. In germline, CDR1 is SQVTM, CDR2 ANQGSEA. V was trimmed by 3 bases and J by 6 bases, leaving 9 bases between them. The CDR3 loop reads CSVEGGANEQFF. The CDR3 nucleotides read TGCAGCGTTGAGGGGGGCGCCAATGAGCAGTTCTTC.

The CDR3 nucleotides read TGTGCCAGCAGCCGTTTGGGGGTTGGCTACACCTTC. Translated, it gives CASSRLGVGYTF. The chain carries TRBV3-1 (or the pseudogene TRBV3-2) and TRBJ1-2, with D tentatively TRBD1 (5 bases). The germline gives CDR1 LGHDT, CDR2 YNNKEL (reference sequence). V lost 4 bases and J 7 bases, leaving 10 bases between the germline ends. This CDR3 is 12 amino acids long.

This chain links TRBV7-3 with TRBJ2-2; TRBD2 matches at 10 bases. This CDR3 has 17 amino acids. CDR1 is SGHTA, CDR2 FQGTGA, per germline. Unmatched junction bases numbered 8, after V lost 3 bases and J lost 4 bases. CDR3 in amino acids: CASSLVAGGRGTGELFF. DNA for the CDR3: TGTGCCAGCAGCTTGGTAGCGGGAGGACGCGGCACCGGGGAGCTGTTTTTT.

The chain is built from TRBV7-9 and TRBJ2-5; D unclear. This CDR3 comprises 11 residues. In germline, CDR1 is SEHNR, CDR2 FQNEAQ (reference sequence). V lost 8 bases to trimming and J lost 2 bases, with 6 bases between them. CDR3 sequence: CASADQETQYF. In DNA, the CDR3 is TGTGCCAGCGCCGATCAAGAGACCCAGTACTTC.

The V call is TRBV28, the J call TRBJ1-5; D perhaps matches TRBD1 (5 bases). Per germline, CDR1 MDHEN and CDR2 SYDVKM. This CDR3 spans 15 amino acids. Trimming took off 4 bases at V and 3 bases at J, with 13 bases between the two ends. CDR3 residues: CASSSLSGLNQPQHF. In DNA, the CDR3 is TGTGCCAGCAGTTCCCTGTCAGGGCTCAATCAGCCCCAGCATTTT.

This chain joins TRBV2 and TRBJ2-2, with D perhaps assigned TRBD1 or TRBD2 (5 bases each). Trimming left V 6 bases short and J 4 bases short, with 9 bases between. The CDR3 totals 13 residues. Germline CDR1 and CDR2: SNHLY and FYNNEI. The CDR3 DNA reads as TGTGCCAGCAGCGCCGGGACCACCGGGGAGCTGTTTTTT. This encodes CASSAGTTGELFF.

V and J are TRBV5-1 and TRBJ2-7, with 12 nucleotides matching TRBD2. J lost 5 bases, V lost 0 bases, and 18 bases had no gene match. CDR1 and CDR2 (germline): SGHRS, YFSETQ. The CDR3 length is 20 residues. The CDR3 sequence is CASSLAPLRSSGRGADEQYF. CDR3 bases: TGCGCCAGCAGCTTGGCCCCGTTGCGTTCTAGCGGGAGGGGCGCCGACGAGCAGTACTTC.

The rearrangement joins TRBV28 to TRBJ2-3; tentative D call: TRBD1 (5 bases). The CDR3 runs to 18 residues. Between the trimmed V and J ends, which lost 5 bases and 3 bases, there was a span of 24 bases. CDR1 is MDHEN and CDR2 is SYDVKM in the germline V gene. CDR3 nucleotides: TGTGCCAGCAGTCCGCTAAAAAGGGGCCCCTTGGGGACAGATACGCAGTATTTT. This sequence encodes CASSPLKRGPLGTDTQYF. Full variable domain (outside the CDR3, taken from reference TRBV28 and TRBJ2-3): DVKVTQSSRYLVKRTGEKVFLECVQDMDHENMFWYRQDPGLGLRLIYFSYDVKMKEKGDIPEGYSVSREKKERFSLILESASTNQTSMYLCASSPLKRGPLGTDTQYFGPGTRLTVL.

The V call is TRBV6-5, the J call TRBJ1-1; TRBD1 matches at 10 bases. This CDR3 has 15 amino acids. Germline V gene lookup returns CDR1 MNHEY and CDR2 SVGAGI. The ends lost 6 bases at V and 1 base at J; junction bases unmatched: 5. CDR3 in DNA: TGTGCCAGCAGCCTTCGGGACAGGGGGAACACTGAAGCTTTCTTT. Translated, it gives CASSLRDRGNTEAFF.

The V gene is TRBV20-1, the J gene TRBJ1-5; TRBD1 matches 10 bases. The CDR3 is 14 amino acids. Trimming took 3 bases from V and 6 from J; bases not matched to a gene: 5. Germline CDR1 and CDR2: DFQATT and SNEGSKA (reference sequence). The CDR3 here is CSASDRGLGQPQHF. Written as DNA, the CDR3 is TGCAGTGCTAGTGACAGGGGGCTGGGTCAGCCCCAGCATTTT.

This chain connects TRBV19 to TRBJ2-3, with 7 positions matching TRBD2. With V trimmed by 10 bases and J by 0 bases, 10 bases remained unmatched. Germline lookup yields CDR1 LNHDA and CDR2 SQIVND (reference sequence). The CDR3 length is 15 residues. The DNA of the CDR3 is TGTGCCACAAGAGGAGCGGGACCTAGCACAGATACGCAGTATTTT. Residues: CATRGAGPSTDTQYF.

This clone has just one count. This chain joins TRBV7-2 and TRBJ1-1; no clear D. The V end lost 5 bases, the J end lost 3 bases, and 16 bases lay between the germline ends. The CDR3 runs 15 residues. CDR1 is SGHTA and CDR2 is FQGNSA in the germline V gene. The CDR3 spells CASSPPGTLDTEAFF. Written as DNA, the CDR3 is TGTGCCAGCAGCCCCCCGGGTACTCTAGACACTGAAGCTTTCTTT.

The rearrangement joins TRBV2 to TRBJ2-5; D is uncertain. Deletions cut 4 bases from V and 5 bases from J, with 5 bases between. Germline V gene data show CDR1 as SNHLY and CDR2 as FYNNEI. This CDR3 comprises 11 residues. The CDR3 loop reads CASSVYETQYF. The CDR3 DNA follows: TGTGCCAGCAGTGTTTACGAGACCCAGTACTTC.

This chain connects TRBV5-8 to TRBJ1-1, with a tentative D call TRBD1 (6 bases). The CDR3 is 14 amino acids. The V end was cut by 6 bases, the J end by 7 bases, with 19 bases between. Germline assignment: CDR1 SGHTS and CDR2 YDEGEE. The CDR3 loop is CASTLGGQGFEAFF. The CDR3 nucleotides are TGTGCCAGCACCCTGGGGGGGCAGGGCTTTGAAGCTTTCTTT.